Presented here are 4 T cell receptor beta chains from one specimen sequenced in a study of blood T cell repertoires in COVID-19. Sequenced by immunoSEQ multiplex PCR; TCRdb stores in-frame clones only, minus some. The sample includes 250,000 to 300,000 clones, approximately 85% seen only once; the top ten take approximately 2%. The material sequenced was PBMCs or T cells enriched from blood (not recorded which). These receptors originate from a woman aged 45 to 65 who had recovered from COVID-19.

The rearrangement joins TRBV5-1 to TRBJ2-2, with 7 positions matching TRBD1. CDR3 length equals 15 residues. Germline V lookup: CDR1 SGHRS, CDR2 YFSETQ. V dropped 8 bases and J dropped 3; count of bases not matched to a gene: 10. The CDR3 region is CASSRQGEDTGELFF. CDR3 sequence (DNA): TGCGCCAGTTCTAGACAGGGTGAGGACACCGGGGAGCTGTTTTTT.

The J gene is TRBJ2-1, the V gene TRBV5-4; TRBD2 agrees at 10 bases. Germline V gene lookup returns CDR1 SGHNT and CDR2 YYREEE (reference sequence). This CDR3 spans 15 amino acids. The V gene end was trimmed by 1 base and the J gene end by 9 bases; junction bases not matched to a gene: 7. The CDR3: CASSLWLAGESEQFF. The CDR3 DNA follows: TGTGCCAGCAGCTTGTGGCTAGCGGGAGAATCTGAGCAGTTCTTC. Complete variable domain (other parts from reference TRBV5-4 and TRBJ2-1): ETGVTQSPTHLIKTRGQQVTLRCSSQSGHNTVSWYQQALGQGPQFIFQYYREEENGRGNFPPRFSGLQFPNYSSELNVNALELDDSALYLCASSLWLAGESEQFFGPGTRLTVL.

The V call is TRBV18, the J call TRBJ1-2; D unresolved. This CDR3 spans 12 amino acids. Germline CDR1 KGHSH, CDR2 LQKENI. V was shortened by 3 bases and J by 3 bases, with 5 bases between the two germline ends. The CDR3 region has the DNA TGTGCCAGCTCACCGTCGGACTATGGCTACACCTTC. The encoded protein is CASSPSDYGYTF. Full variable domain (remainder filled in from reference TRBV18 and TRBJ1-2): NAGVMQNPRHLVRRRGQEARLRCSPMKGHSHVYWYRQLPEEGLKFMVYLQKENIIDESGMPKERFSAEFPKEGPSILRIQQVVRGDSAAYFCASSPSDYGYTFGSGTRLTVV.

The chain couples TRBV18 to TRBJ2-2, with D maybe TRBD2 (6 bases). The CDR3 contains 16 residues. Germline V gene data show CDR1 as KGHSH and CDR2 as LQKENI. The V gene lost 0 bases and the J gene lost 5 bases, with 13 bases spanning the gap. CDR3 coding DNA: TGTGCCAGCTCACCACCCTCGACTAGATCGACCGGGGAGCTGTTTTTT. This gives the protein CASSPPSTRSTGELFF.